The entry that follows covers one TCR beta chain sequence. What it binds is unknown. Sequencing used immunoSEQ multiplex PCR; TCRdb keeps in-frame clones, though not all of them. The data show approximately 25,000 clones, around 94% seen once. The data belong to a study of graft-versus-host responses after intestinal transplantation. J gave up 4 bases and V 6 bases, and 5 bases lay outside the gene matches. Germline CDR1 MNHEY, CDR2 SVGAGI. The length of the CDR3 is 14 residues. Study results and caveats: Researchers found GvH clones in recipient marrow, and some showed up first in ileum or blood.

The sample here was PBMCs, taken roughly 32 days after intestinal transplant. The source of this sequence is a human patient who received an intestinal transplant, so some T cells may come from the graft donor. The chain links TRBV6-5 to TRBJ2-3, with 9 bases fitting TRBD1. The chain's CDR3 is CASSTGTGPDTQYF. The CDR3, as DNA: TGTGCCAGCAGCACCGGGACAGGGCCAGATACGCAGTATTTT.